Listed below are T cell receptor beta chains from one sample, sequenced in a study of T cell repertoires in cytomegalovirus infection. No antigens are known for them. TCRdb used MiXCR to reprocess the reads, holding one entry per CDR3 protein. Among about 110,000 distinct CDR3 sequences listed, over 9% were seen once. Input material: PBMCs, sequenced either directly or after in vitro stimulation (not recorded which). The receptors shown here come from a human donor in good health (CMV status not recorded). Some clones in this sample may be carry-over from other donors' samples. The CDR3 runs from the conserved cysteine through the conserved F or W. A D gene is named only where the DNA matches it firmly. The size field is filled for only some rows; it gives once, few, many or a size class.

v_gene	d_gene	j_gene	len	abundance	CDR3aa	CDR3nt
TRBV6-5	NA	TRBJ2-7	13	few	CASSYGTNYEQYF	TGTGCCAGCAGTTACGGGACAAACTACGAGCAGTACTTC
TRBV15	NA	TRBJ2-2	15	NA	CATSRGSGPTGELFF	TGTGCCACCAGCAGAGGGTCAGGGCCCACCGGGGAGCTGTTTTTT
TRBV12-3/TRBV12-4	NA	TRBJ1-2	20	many	CASSPRRGGLLPFSNYGYTF	TGTGCCAGCAGTCCACGAAGGGGAGGCCTCCTACCTTTCTCTAACTATGGCTACACCTTC
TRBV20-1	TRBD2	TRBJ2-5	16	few	CSARDLLLAGEETQYF	TGCAGTGCTAGAGATCTCCTACTAGCGGGAGAAGAGACCCAGTACTTC
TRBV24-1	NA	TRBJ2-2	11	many	CATSVSGELFF	TGTGCCACCAGTGTTTCCGGGGAGCTGTTTTTT
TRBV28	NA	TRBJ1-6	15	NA	CASSLYTDYNSPLHF	TGTGCCAGCAGTTTATATACGGACTATAATTCACCCCTCCACTTT
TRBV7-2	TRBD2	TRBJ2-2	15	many	CASILSGSLAGELFF	TGTGCCAGCATCCTAAGCGGGAGTCTGGCCGGGGAGCTGTTTTTT
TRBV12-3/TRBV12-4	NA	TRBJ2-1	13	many	CASSATQGPEQFF	TGTGCCAGCAGCGCAACACAGGGACCTGAGCAGTTCTTC
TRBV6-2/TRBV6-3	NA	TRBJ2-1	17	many	CASSYKKTGLLYNEQFF	TGTGCCAGCAGTTACAAGAAAACAGGCTTACTCTACAATGAGCAGTTCTTC
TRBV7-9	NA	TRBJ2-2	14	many	CASSFSDYTGELFF	TGTGCCAGCAGCTTTTCAGACTACACCGGGGAGCTGTTTTTT
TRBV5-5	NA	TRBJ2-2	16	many	CASSLGGAGLTGELFF	TGTGCCAGCAGCTTGGGGGGGGCGGGACTCACCGGGGAGCTGTTTTTT
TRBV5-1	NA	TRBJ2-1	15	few	CASSPGTFERGEQFF	TGCGCCAGCAGCCCGGGGACGTTCGAGAGGGGTGAGCAGTTCTTC
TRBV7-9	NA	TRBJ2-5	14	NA	CASSLLGYQETQYF	TGTGCCAGCAGCCTATTAGGGTACCAAGAGACCCAGTACTTC
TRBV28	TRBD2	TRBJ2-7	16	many	CASSEPGLALSYEQYF	TGTGCCAGCAGCGAACCGGGACTAGCTCTATCCTACGAGCAGTACTTC
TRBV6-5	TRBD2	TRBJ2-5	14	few	CASSYGTSLQTQYF	TGTGCCAGCAGTTACGGGACTAGCCTACAGACCCAGTACTTC
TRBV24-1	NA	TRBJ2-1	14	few	CATSDGGAFWEQFF	TGTGCCACCAGTGATGGAGGGGCCTTTTGGGAGCAGTTCTTC
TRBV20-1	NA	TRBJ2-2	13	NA	CSATGTPGGELFF	TGCAGTGCGACCGGGACCCCCGGCGGGGAGCTGTTTTTT
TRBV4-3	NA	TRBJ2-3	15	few	CASSQGQLSTDTQYF	TGCGCCAGCAGCCAAGGACAGCTTAGCACAGATACGCAGTATTTT
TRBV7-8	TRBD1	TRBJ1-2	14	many	CASSSRDSDYGYTF	TGTGCCAGCAGCAGCCGGGACAGTGACTATGGCTACACCTTC
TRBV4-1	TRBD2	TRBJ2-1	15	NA	CASSQGGLAGRWQFF	TGCGCCAGCAGCCAAGGGGGACTAGCGGGCCGGTGGCAGTTCTTC
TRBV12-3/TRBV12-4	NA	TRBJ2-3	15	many	CASAWPGESTDTQYF	TGTGCCAGCGCCTGGCCAGGAGAGAGCACAGATACGCAGTATTTT
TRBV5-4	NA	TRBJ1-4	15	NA	CASSSPTGNNEKLFF	TGTGCCAGCAGTTCCCCGACAGGAAATAATGAAAAACTGTTTTTT
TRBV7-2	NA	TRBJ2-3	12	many	CASTLVADTQYF	TGTGCCAGCACCTTAGTGGCAGATACGCAGTATTTT
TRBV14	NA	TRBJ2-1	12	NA	CASSHPPNEQFF	TGTGCCAGCAGCCATCCCCCCAACGAGCAGTTCTTC
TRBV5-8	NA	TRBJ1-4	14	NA	CASTRGGNNEKLFF	TGTGCCAGCACCCGGGGTGGGAACAATGAAAAACTGTTTTTT
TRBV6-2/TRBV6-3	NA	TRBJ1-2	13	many	CASREVASYGYTF	TGTGCCAGCAGGGAAGTAGCGAGCTATGGCTACACCTTC
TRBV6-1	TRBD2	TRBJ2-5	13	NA	CASKRGRAETQYF	TGTGCCAGCAAGCGCGGGAGGGCCGAGACCCAGTACTTC
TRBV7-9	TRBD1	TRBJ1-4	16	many	CASSSSRTGGNEKLFF	TGTGCCAGCAGCTCTTCCAGGACAGGCGGAAATGAAAAACTGTTTTTT
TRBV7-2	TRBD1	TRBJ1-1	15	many	CASSLGTGMNTEAFF	TGTGCCAGCAGCTTGGGGACAGGGATGAACACTGAAGCTTTCTTT
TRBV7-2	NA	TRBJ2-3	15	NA	CGRSLIVQCPDTQYF	TGTGGCAGAAGCTTAATTGTTCAGTGCCCAGATACGCAGTATTTT
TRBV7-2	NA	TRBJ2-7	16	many	CASSLGLGGRSYEQYF	TGTGCCAGCAGCTTAGGATTAGGCGGCAGATCCTACGAGCAGTACTTC
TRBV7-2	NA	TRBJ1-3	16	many	CASAEGGRLSGNTIYF	TGTGCCAGCGCAGAGGGGGGACGGCTCTCTGGAAACACCATATATTTT
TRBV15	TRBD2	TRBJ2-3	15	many	CATSTSGTSTDTQYF	TGTGCCACCAGCACTAGCGGGACTAGCACAGATACGCAGTATTTT
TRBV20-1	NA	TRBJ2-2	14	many	CSARTGLTTGELFF	TGCAGTGCTAGAACGGGACTTACCACCGGGGAGCTGTTTTTT
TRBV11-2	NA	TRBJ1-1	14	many	CASSLPPMNTEAFF	TGTGCCAGCAGCTTACCACCGATGAACACTGAAGCTTTCTTT
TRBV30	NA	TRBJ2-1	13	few	CAWSADSNNEQFF	TGTGCCTGGAGTGCGGACAGCAACAATGAGCAGTTCTTC
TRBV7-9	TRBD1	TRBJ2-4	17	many	CASSWIRDRASSGIQYF	TGTGCCAGCAGCTGGATCCGGGACAGGGCATCTTCCGGCATTCAGTACTTC
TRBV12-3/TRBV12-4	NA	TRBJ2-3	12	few	CASRNPEDTQYF	TGTGCCAGCAGAAACCCGGAGGATACGCAGTATTTT
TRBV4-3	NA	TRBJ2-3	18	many	CASSPTPPSQTYTDTQYF	TGCGCCAGCAGCCCTACGCCCCCGAGTCAAACTTACACAGATACGCAGTATTTT
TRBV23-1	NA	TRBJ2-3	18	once	CASSHSSLLVNVTDTQYF	TGCGCCAGCAGTCACTCATCACTACTAGTAAACGTGACAGATACGCAGTATTTT
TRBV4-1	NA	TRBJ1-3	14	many	CASSQERARDTIYF	TGCGCCAGCAGCCAAGAACGGGCCCGCGACACCATATATTTT
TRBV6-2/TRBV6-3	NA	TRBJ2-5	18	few	CASSRGLDSVWYQETQYF	TGTGCCAGCAGCCGAGGGCTCGACTCGGTTTGGTACCAAGAGACCCAGTACTTC
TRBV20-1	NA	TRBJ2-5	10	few	CSASVETQYF	TGCAGTGCTAGCGTGGAGACCCAGTACTTC
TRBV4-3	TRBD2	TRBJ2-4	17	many	CASSQDLVGTSKNIQYF	TGCGCCAGCAGCCAAGACTTGGTGGGGACTAGCAAAAACATTCAGTACTTC
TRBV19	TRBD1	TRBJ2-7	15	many	CASSLQTGGQGEQYF	TGTGCCAGTAGTCTCCAGACAGGGGGCCAGGGCGAGCAGTACTTC
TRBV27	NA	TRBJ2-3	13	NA	CASKLQGGDTQYF	TGTGCCAGCAAACTACAGGGAGGAGATACGCAGTATTTT
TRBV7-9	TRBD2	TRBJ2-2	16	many	CASTYSSGTNTGELFF	TGTGCCAGCACCTACTCGAGCGGGACGAACACCGGGGAGCTGTTTTTT
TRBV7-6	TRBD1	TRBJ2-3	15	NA	CASSRGTAPTDTQYF	TGTGCTAGCAGCAGGGGGACCGCGCCCACAGATACGCAGTATTTT
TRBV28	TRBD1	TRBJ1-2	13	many	CASQAGQGYGYTF	TGTGCCAGCCAAGCGGGACAGGGCTATGGCTACACCTTC
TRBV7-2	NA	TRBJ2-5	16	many	CASSVRDLRFQETQYF	TGTGCCAGCAGCGTCCGGGACTTACGATTCCAAGAGACCCAGTACTTC